This T cell receptor beta chain was sequenced during a study of regulatory T cells in long-lasting Graves disease. Time point described: newly diagnosed GD, antithyroid drugs for less than 3 months. RNA isolated from PBMCs was used to make the TCR library. With EDTA tubes as the receptacles, 7.5 to 10 milliliters of peripheral blood were drawn. This clonotype showed up many times. Investigators prepared the TCR beta libraries by applying iRepertoire HTBI primers and Arm-PCR of CDR3 regions. TCRdb reprocessed the multiplex PCR reads with MiXCR, giving one entry per CDR3 protein. The sample holds roughly 380,000 distinct CDR3 sequences, around 15% seen once. V was clipped by 3 bases and J by 1 base, with 12 bases between them. The CDR3 has 14 amino acids. Germline CDR1 reads DFQATT; CDR2 reads SNEGSKA (reference sequence).

Sample: peripheral blood mononuclear cells (PBMCs), taken at new diagnosis, from a patient treated with antithyroid drugs. This chain joins TRBV20-1 and TRBJ1-1, with a possible D match to TRBD1 (5 bases). The TCR comes from a female donor with Graves disease. CDR3 sequence (DNA): TGCAGTGCTAGCAAGGCAGGGACGAACACTGAAGCTTTCTTT. Translation gives CSASKAGTNTEAFF.